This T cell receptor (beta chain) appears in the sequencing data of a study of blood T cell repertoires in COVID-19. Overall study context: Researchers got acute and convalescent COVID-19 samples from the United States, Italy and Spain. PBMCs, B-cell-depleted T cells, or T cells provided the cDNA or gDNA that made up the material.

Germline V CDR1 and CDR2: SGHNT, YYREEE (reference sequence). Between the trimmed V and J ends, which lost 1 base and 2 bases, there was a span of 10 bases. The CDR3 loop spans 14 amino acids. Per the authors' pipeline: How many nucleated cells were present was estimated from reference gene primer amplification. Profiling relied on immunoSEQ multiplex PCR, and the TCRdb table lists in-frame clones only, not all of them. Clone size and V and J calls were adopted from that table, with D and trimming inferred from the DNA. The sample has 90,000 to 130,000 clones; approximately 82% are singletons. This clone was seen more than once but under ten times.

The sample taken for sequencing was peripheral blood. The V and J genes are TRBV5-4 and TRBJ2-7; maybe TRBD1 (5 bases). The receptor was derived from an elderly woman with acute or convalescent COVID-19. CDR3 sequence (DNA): TGTGCCAGCAGCTTGCAACAGGCGACCTACGAGCAGTACTTC. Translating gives CASSLQQATYEQYF.